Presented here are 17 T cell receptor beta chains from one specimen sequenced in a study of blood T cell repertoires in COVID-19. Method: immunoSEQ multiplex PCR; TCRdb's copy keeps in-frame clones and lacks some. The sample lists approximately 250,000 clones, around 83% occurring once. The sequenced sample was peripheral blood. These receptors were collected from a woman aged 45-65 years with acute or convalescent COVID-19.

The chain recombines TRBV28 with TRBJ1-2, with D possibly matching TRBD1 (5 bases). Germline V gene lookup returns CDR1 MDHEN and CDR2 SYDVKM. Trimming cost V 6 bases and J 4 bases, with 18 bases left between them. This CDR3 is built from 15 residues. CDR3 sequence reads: CASRLSTGQVYGYTF. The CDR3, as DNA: TGTGCCAGCAGACTAAGTACAGGACAAGTCTATGGCTACACCTTC.

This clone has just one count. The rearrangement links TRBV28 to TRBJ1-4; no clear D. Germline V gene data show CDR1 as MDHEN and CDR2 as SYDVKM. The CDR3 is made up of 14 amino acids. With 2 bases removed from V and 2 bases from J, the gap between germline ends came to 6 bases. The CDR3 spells CASSLQATNEKLFF. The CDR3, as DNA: TGTGCCAGCAGTTTACAGGCTACTAATGAAAAACTGTTTTTT.

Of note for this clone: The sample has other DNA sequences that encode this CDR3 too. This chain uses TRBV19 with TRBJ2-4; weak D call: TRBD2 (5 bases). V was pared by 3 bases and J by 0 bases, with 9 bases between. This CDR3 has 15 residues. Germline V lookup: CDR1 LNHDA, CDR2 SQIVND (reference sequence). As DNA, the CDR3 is TGTGCCAGTAGTATCCCCGGACTAGCCAAAAACATTCAGTACTTC. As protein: CASSIPGLAKNIQYF.

DNA of the CDR3: TGCGCCAGCAGCTTCACTAGCGGGGTGGAAGAGACCCAGTACTTC. Translating gives CASSFTSGVEETQYF. The J gene is TRBJ2-5, the V gene TRBV5-1; TRBD2 matches at 10 bases. V was pared by 2 bases and J by 3 bases, with 4 bases of the junction left unmatched. The CDR3 sequence is 15 residues long. CDR1 and CDR2 (germline): SGHRS, YFSETQ.

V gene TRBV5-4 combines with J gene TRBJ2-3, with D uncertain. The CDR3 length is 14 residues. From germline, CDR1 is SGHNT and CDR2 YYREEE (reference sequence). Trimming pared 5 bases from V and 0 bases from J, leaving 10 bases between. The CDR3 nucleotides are TGTGCCAGCAGTCCACTCGATAGCACAGATACGCAGTATTTT. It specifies CASSPLDSTDTQYF.

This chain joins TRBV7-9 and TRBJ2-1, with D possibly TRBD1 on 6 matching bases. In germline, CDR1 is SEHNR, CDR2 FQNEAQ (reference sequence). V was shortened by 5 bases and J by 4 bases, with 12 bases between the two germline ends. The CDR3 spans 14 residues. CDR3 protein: CASSLVGGYNEQFF. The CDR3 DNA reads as TGTGCCAGCAGCCTAGTAGGGGGTTACAATGAGCAGTTCTTC.

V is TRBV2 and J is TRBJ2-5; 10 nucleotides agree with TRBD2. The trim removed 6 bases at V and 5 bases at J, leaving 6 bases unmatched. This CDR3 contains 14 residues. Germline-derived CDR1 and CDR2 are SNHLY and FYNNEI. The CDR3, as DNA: TGTGCCAGCAGCAGCGGGGGGGTCATGGAGACCCAGTACTTC. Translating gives CASSSGGVMETQYF.

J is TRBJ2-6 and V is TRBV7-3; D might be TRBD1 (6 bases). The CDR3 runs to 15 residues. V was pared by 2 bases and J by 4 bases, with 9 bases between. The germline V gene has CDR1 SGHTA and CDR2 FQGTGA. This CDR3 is CASSLAGTGANVLTF. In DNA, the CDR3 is TGTGCCAGCAGCTTAGCAGGGACAGGGGCCAACGTCCTGACTTTC. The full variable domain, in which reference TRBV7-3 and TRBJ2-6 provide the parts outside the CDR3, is GAGVSQTPSNKVTEKGKYVELRCDPISGHTALYWYRQSLGQGPEFLIYFQGTGAADDSGLPNDRFFAVRPEGSVSTLKIQRTERGDSAVYLCASSLAGTGANVLTFGAGSRLTVL.

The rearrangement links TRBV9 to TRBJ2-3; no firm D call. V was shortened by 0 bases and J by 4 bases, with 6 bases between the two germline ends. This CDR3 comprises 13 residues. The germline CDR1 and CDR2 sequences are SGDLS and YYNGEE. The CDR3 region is CASSVETSDTQYF. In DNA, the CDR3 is TGTGCCAGCAGCGTAGAGACATCAGATACGCAGTATTTT.

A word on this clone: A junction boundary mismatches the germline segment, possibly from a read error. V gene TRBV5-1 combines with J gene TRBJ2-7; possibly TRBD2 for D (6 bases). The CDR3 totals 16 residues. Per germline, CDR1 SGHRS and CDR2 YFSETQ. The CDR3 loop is CASGLGPGLPSYEQYF. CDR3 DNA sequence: TGCGCCAGCGGCTTGGGGCCGGGACTCCCCTCCTACGAGCAGTACTTC. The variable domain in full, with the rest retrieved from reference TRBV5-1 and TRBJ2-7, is KAGVTQTPRYLIKTRGQQVTLSCSPISGHRSVSWYQQTPGQGLQFLFEYFSETQRNKGNFPGRFSGRQFSNSRSEMNVSTLELGDSALYLCASGLGPGLPSYEQYFGPGTRLTVT.

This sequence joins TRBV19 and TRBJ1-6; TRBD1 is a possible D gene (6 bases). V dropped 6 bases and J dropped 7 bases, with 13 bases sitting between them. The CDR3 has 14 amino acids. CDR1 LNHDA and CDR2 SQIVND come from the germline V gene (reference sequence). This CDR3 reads CASRPTGGNSPLHF. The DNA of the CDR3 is TGTGCCAGTAGGCCGACAGGCGGGAATTCACCCCTCCACTTT.

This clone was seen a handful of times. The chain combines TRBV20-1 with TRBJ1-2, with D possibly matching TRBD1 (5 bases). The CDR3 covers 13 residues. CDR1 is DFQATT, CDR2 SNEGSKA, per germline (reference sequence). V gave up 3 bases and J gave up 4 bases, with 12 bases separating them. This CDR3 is CSASLRQSYGYTF. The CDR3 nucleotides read TGCAGTGCTAGTTTAAGACAGAGCTATGGCTACACCTTC.

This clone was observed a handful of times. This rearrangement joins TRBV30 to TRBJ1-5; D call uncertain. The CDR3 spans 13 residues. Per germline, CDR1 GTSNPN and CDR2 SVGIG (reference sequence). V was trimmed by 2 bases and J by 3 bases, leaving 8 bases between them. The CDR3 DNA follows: TGTGCCTGGAGTTCAGGTTACAATCAGCCCCAGCATTTT. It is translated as CAWSSGYNQPQHF.

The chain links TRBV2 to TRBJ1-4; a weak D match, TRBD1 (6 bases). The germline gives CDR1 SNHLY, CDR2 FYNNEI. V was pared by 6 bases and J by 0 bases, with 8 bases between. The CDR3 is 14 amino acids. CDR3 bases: TGTGCCAGCAGAGGGGGGGCAACTAATGAAAAACTGTTTTTT. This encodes CASRGGATNEKLFF.

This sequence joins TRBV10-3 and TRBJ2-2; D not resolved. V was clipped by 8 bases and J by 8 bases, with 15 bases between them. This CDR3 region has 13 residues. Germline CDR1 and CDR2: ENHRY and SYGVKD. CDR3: CAILDSRPGELFF. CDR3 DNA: TGTGCCATCCTAGACTCCCGGCCAGGGGAGCTGTTTTTT.

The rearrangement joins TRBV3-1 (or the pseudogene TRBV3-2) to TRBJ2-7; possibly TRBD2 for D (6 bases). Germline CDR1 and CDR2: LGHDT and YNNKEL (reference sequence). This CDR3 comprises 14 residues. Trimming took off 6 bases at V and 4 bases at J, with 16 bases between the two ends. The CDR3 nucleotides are TGTGCCAGCAGTGGGACTCGGCGTGTGTACGAGCAGTACTTC. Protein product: CASSGTRRVYEQYF.

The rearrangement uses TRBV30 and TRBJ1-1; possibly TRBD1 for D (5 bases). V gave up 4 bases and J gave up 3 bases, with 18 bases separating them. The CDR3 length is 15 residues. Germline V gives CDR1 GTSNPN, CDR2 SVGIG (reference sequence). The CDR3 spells CAWKEAGIAYTEAFF. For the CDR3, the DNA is TGTGCCTGGAAAGAAGCAGGGATCGCATACACTGAAGCTTTCTTT.